The 21 T cell receptor beta chains presented below share a single source sample, sequenced in a study of CD8+CD57+ T cells in acquired aplastic anemia. TCR beta VDJ and CDR3 were profiled, and genomic DNA was the template. TCRdb re-called the reads through MiXCR, storing one row per CDR3 protein. The repertoire holds some 410,000 distinct CDR3 sequences, with 65% to 75% as singletons. Sequencing was carried out using sorted CD4+, CD8+, or CD8+CD57+ T cells (not recorded which) from PBMCs. Receptors were obtained from a human donor in good health, serving as a control.

This chain uses TRBV25-1 with TRBJ2-5; D may be TRBD1 or TRBD2 (6 bases each). Trimming cost V 6 bases and J 4 bases, with 12 bases left between them. The V gene's germline CDR1 is MGHDK and CDR2 SYGVNS. This CDR3 contains 13 residues. Here the CDR3 reads CASRWGAGETQYF. CDR3 bases: TGTGCCAGCAGGTGGGGGGCAGGAGAGACCCAGTACTTC.

A note on this clonotype: The conserved phenylalanine or tryptophan normally closing the CDR3 is absent here, so this likely arose from a read error. The chain links TRBV15 to TRBJ1-1; TRBD1 is a possible D gene (5 bases). The CDR3 is made up of 16 amino acids. Germline loops: CDR1 LNHNV, CDR2 YYDKDF (reference sequence). CDR3 protein: CATGRPDAAKGREAFL. The CDR3, as DNA: TGTGCCACCGGCAGACCTGACGCAGCGAAGGGGAGGGAAGCTTTCCTT.

The CDR3 loop is CATSKGAGGNGYTF. In nucleotides, the CDR3 is TGTGCCACCAGCAAAGGGGCAGGGGGCAATGGCTACACCTTC. The J gene is TRBJ1-2, the V gene TRBV15; TRBD1 aligns across 8 bases. V lost 4 bases and J lost 6; bases outside the gene matches: 7. Germline V gene lookup returns CDR1 LNHNV and CDR2 YYDKDF (reference sequence). The CDR3 is 14 amino acids.

The chain is built from TRBV29-1 and TRBJ1-2; D may be TRBD1 (5 bases). The CDR3 loop spans 12 amino acids. Germline V gene data show CDR1 as SQVTM and CDR2 as ANQGSEA. Trimming took off 5 bases at V and 5 bases at J, with 12 bases between the two ends. CDR3 nucleotide sequence: TGCAGCGTTCGCAGGGCCGATTATGGCTACACCTTC. It specifies CSVRRADYGYTF.

A note on this clonotype: One end of the junction does not line up with germline, which may come from a read error. The rearrangement joins TRBV28 to TRBJ2-1; possibly TRBD2 for D (8 bases). Germline V gives CDR1 MDHEN, CDR2 SYDVKM. There are 16 residues in the CDR3. The CDR3 reads CASCFGRDRLYNEQFF. For the CDR3, the DNA is TGTGCCAGCTGTTTCGGGAGGGACAGACTCTACAATGAGCAGTTCTTC. Variable domain in full (rest from reference TRBV28 and TRBJ2-1): DVKVTQSSRYLVKRTGEKVFLECVQDMDHENMFWYRQDPGLGLRLIYFSYDVKMKEKGDIPEGYSVSREKKERFSLILESASTNQTSMYLCASCFGRDRLYNEQFFGPGTRLTVL.

The sample holds many counts of this clonotype. The chain carries TRBV24-1 and TRBJ2-3, with a tentative D call TRBD2 (5 bases). V lost 4 bases and J 4 bases, leaving 5 bases between the germline ends. The CDR3 runs to 12 residues. Per the germline V gene, CDR1 is KGHDR and CDR2 is SFDVKD. The CDR3 DNA reads TGTGCCACCAGTGACGGGGCAGATACGCAGTATTTT. Encoded protein: CATSDGADTQYF.

As concerns this clonotype: The junction and the germline gene differ at one end; a read error may be behind it. The V call is TRBV7-8, the J call TRBJ1-1, with D hard to call. The germline V gene has CDR1 SGHVS and CDR2 FQNEAQ. The CDR3 has 13 amino acids. The CDR3 bases are TGTGCCAGCAGCGTAGACCCGTTGGCGCAGTATTTCTGG. This codes for CASSVDPLAQYFW.

This sequence joins TRBV5-1 and TRBJ1-1; weak D call: TRBD1 (6 bases). The CDR3 totals 13 residues. CDR1 is SGHRS, CDR2 YFSETQ, per germline. Between the trimmed V and J ends, which lost 7 bases and 4 bases, there was a span of 14 bases. The CDR3 DNA reads as TGCGCCAGCCAGGACAGCAGGGGCACTGAAGCTTTCTTT. Protein sequence: CASQDSRGTEAFF.

The V gene is TRBV29-1, the J gene TRBJ1-1; a possible D gene is TRBD1 (5 bases). Germline V CDR1 and CDR2: SQVTM, ANQGSEA. This CDR3 spans 13 amino acids. The ends were cut back, 8 bases at V and 0 bases at J, with 13 bases in the middle. The CDR3 spells CSMGGGVNTEAFF. The DNA of the CDR3 is TGCAGCATGGGGGGGGGGGTGAACACTGAAGCTTTCTTT. The full variable domain, rest sourced from reference TRBV29-1 and TRBJ1-1, is SAVISQKPSRDICQRGTSLTIQCQVDSQVTMMFWYRQQPGQSLTLIATANQGSEATYESGFVIDKFPISRPNLTFSTLTVSNMSPEDSSIYLCSMGGGVNTEAFFGQGTRLTVV.

A word on this clonotype: A read error may account for a junction end that differs from germline. This chain links TRBV29-1 with TRBJ1-2, with 7 bases that match TRBD1. The CDR3 is 12 amino acids. The germline CDR1 and CDR2 sequences are SQVTM and ANQGSEA. CDR3 protein: CSVEDRVNGYTF. The CDR3 nucleotides read TGCAGCGTAGAAGACAGGGTTAATGGCTACACCTTC.

This clonotype was seen at least ten times. The chain joins TRBV7-2 to TRBJ1-6; no definite D call. The V gene's germline CDR1 is SGHTA and CDR2 FQGNSA. This CDR3 contains 14 residues. V was clipped by 2 bases and J by 0 bases, with 2 bases between them. The CDR3 spells CASSLTSYNSPLHF. The CDR3 bases are TGTGCCAGCAGCTTAACCTCCTATAATTCACCCCTCCACTTT.

The chain uses TRBV10-1 and TRBJ2-2; a possible D gene is TRBD2 (6 bases). In germline, CDR1 is WNHNN, CDR2 SYGVQD (reference sequence). The V gene lost 6 bases and the J gene lost 6 bases, with 14 bases spanning the gap. CDR3 length: 14 amino acids. The CDR3 protein is CASSLTGDAGELFF. The CDR3 DNA reads TGCGCCAGCAGCCTGACGGGGGACGCCGGGGAGCTGTTTTTT.

The chain combines TRBV12-3 or TRBV12-4 with TRBJ1-6, with unresolved D. Between the trimmed V and J ends, which lost 3 bases and 11 bases, there was a span of 8 bases. This CDR3 is 12 amino acids long. The CDR3 region is CASSFAVTPLHF. CDR3 sequence (DNA): TGTGCCAGCAGTTTTGCCGTTACACCCCTCCACTTT.

This clonotype was detected once. The junction shows a germline mismatch at one end, possibly a read error. The rearrangement links TRBV7-3 to TRBJ2-5; tentatively, D is TRBD1 (6 bases). The CDR3 length is 16 residues. Germline CDR1 and CDR2: SGHTA and FQGTGA. CDR3 nucleotides: TGTGCCAGCAGTGGCCTACTAGGGGGTGACTCAGAGTCCCAGTACTTC. This translates into CASSGLLGGDSESQYF.

This chain uses TRBV27 with TRBJ1-3; D gene ambiguous. Per germline, CDR1 MNHEY and CDR2 SMNVEV (reference sequence). This CDR3 has 14 residues. V lost 1 base and J 2 bases, leaving 6 bases between the germline ends. Written as DNA, the CDR3 is TGTGCCAGCAGTTTATACGGGGCTGGAAACACCATATATTTT. Translation gives CASSLYGAGNTIYF.

The CDR3: CSASPSGGTYEQYF. In DNA form, the CDR3 reads TGCAGTGCTAGCCCCAGCGGGGGGACCTACGAGCAGTACTTC. The rearrangement links TRBV20-1 to TRBJ2-7, with TRBD2 matching 9 bases. The CDR3 is 14 amino acids. Germline CDR1 and CDR2: DFQATT and SNEGSKA (reference sequence). The ends lost 3 bases at V and 2 bases at J; junction bases unmatched: 5.

The V and J genes are TRBV24-1 and TRBJ2-3; D not resolved. Germline-derived CDR1 and CDR2 are KGHDR and SFDVKD. Trimming took off 3 bases at V and 1 base at J, with 16 bases between the two ends. This CDR3 has 17 amino acids. The chain's CDR3 is CATSDTSTFGGTDTQYF. The CDR3 bases are TGTGCCACCAGTGATACCTCAACCTTTGGGGGCACAGATACGCAGTATTTT.

In the case of this clonotype: Because the CDR3 is missing its conserved closing phenylalanine or tryptophan, this is likely a read error. The limits of the CDR3 on the DNA are not certain, so only TCRdb's listed CDR3 is given. V usage is TRBV11-3 and J usage is TRBJ1-5. The germline V gene has CDR1 SGHNT and CDR2 YENEEA. Termini included, the CDR3 measures 16 amino acids. This CDR3 is CASSSPSPIEISPSMV.

This clonotype was seen repeatedly, ten times or more. V usage is TRBV19 and J usage is TRBJ2-1, with 10 bases matching TRBD2. The trim removed 5 bases at V and 5 bases at J, leaving 3 bases unmatched. The CDR3 spans 14 residues. Germline V CDR1 and CDR2: LNHDA, SQIVND (reference sequence). This CDR3 reads CASSQRGGNNEQFF. In DNA form, the CDR3 reads TGTGCCAGTAGTCAGCGGGGGGGGAACAATGAGCAGTTCTTC.

The rearrangement links TRBV19 to TRBJ2-5; 7 bases align to TRBD1. There are 13 residues in the CDR3. CDR1 and CDR2 (germline): LNHDA, SQIVND (reference sequence). The V and J ends lost 11 bases and 5 bases, in that order; junction bases with no gene match: 11. For the CDR3, the DNA is TGTGCCGCCAAGACAGGGCTTTCGGAGACCCAGTACTTC. Protein product: CAAKTGLSETQYF. The full variable domain, rest sourced from reference TRBV19 and TRBJ2-5, is DGGITQSPKYLFRKEGQNVTLSCEQNLNHDAMYWYRQDPGQGLRLIYYSQIVNDFQKGDIAEGYSVSREKKESFPLTVTSAQKNPTAFYLCAAKTGLSETQYFGPGTRLLVL.

Points on this clonotype: The conserved final phenylalanine or tryptophan is absent from the CDR3, which likely points to a read error. It is unclear where the CDR3 begins or ends on the DNA, so no DNA is shown, and the CDR3 is as TCRdb lists it. The chain is built from TRBV7-2 and TRBJ1-1; the table's D call, TRBD1, has no DNA check behind it. The CDR3 comprises 13 residues, both ends counted. CDR1 and CDR2 from the germline V gene are SGHTA and FQGNSA. CDR3 sequence reads: CASSLAPANNGEL.